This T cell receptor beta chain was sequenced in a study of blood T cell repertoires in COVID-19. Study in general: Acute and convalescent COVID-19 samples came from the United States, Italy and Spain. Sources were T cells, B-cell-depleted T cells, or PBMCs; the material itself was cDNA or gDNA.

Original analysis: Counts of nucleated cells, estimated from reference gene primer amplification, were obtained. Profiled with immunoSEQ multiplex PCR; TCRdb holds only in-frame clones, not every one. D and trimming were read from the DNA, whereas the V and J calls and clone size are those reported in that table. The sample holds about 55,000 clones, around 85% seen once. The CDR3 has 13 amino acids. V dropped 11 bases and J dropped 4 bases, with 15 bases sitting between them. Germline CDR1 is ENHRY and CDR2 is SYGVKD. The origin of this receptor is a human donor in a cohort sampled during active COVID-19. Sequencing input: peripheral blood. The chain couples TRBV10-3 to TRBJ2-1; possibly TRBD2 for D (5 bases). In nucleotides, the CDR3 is TGTGCCGCGGGTCAGGCCCAGTACAATGAGCAGTTCTTC. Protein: CAAGQAQYNEQFF.